Sequencing of this T cell receptor (beta chain) was carried out in a study of T cells after yellow fever vaccination. Study-level information: Fractions of limited cellularity were prepared by means of SMART-Seq v4 Ultra Low Input.

Making TCR cDNA involved 5'RACE template switching, which added UMIs and a universal primer site. TCRdb reanalysed the 5' RACE reads using MiXCR and keeps one entry per CDR3 protein. The sample lists approximately 510,000 distinct CDR3 sequences, around a fifth occurring once. The germline V gene has CDR1 SNHLY and CDR2 FYNNEI. Germline trimming cut 5 bases from V and 5 bases from J; bases unmatched to any gene: 4. The CDR3 loop spans 13 amino acids. Study-wide findings and caveats: Only a small proportion of the clonotypes turned up in both the CD4 and the CD8 compartments, likely arising from convergent recombination.

In regard to this clonotype: Its antigen is currently unknown.

The sequence came from a man aged 18 to 29 who received the YFV17D yellow fever vaccine. This material consisted of PBMCs, taken roughly 20 days after the first yellow fever vaccination. J is TRBJ2-5 and V is TRBV2; TRBD1 aligns across 8 bases. The CDR3 sequence is CASSTDRAETQYF. The CDR3 coding sequence is TGTGCCAGCAGTACGGACAGGGCCGAGACCCAGTACTTC. The variable domain in full, completed from reference TRBV2 and TRBJ2-5, reads EPEVTQTPSHQVTQMGQEVILRCVPISNHLYFYWYRQILGQKVEFLVSFYNNEISEKSEIFDDQFSVERPDGSNFTLKIRSTKLEDSAMYFCASSTDRAETQYFGPGTRLLVL.